This T cell receptor beta chain comes out of a study of cytomegalovirus exposure and HLA in healthy donors (dated by TCRdb to about 2017). In the study overall: According to a later analysis, the roughly 120 validation repertoires were produced on the same platform as the 666 repertoires of the first cohort. The study was designed to test whether signatures of past pathogen exposure could be identified by cataloging public T cell receptors. In addition to the first cohort of 666 subjects, a separate validation cohort of approximately 130 different subjects was used. High-throughput TCR immunosequencing, statistical association of individual TCRs with disease status, and machine learning were combined to predict cytomegalovirus infection status.

Library prep was done by the immunoSEQ multiplex PCR assay. On the study's bioinformatics: A statistical classification framework was built for diagnosing cytomegalovirus status from the catalog of TCR beta chain sequences. Drawn from immuneACCESS, this table holds only the in-frame rearrangements with V and J called that TCRdb kept. Clones are partly lost; checked studies trace under half to an unresolved V gene and leave the rest unexplained. Clone size and V and J calls were adopted from that table, with D and trimming inferred from the DNA. This sample lists about 240,000 clones; about 86% were detected once. Together, the top ten hold around 1.2% of the sample. The paper's findings and limits, for the study overall: In vitro tests confirmed that a few of the cytomegalovirus-associated TCR beta chains recognize cytomegalovirus antigens. In the study, about 150 TCR beta chains were listed as associated with cytomegalovirus. Subsequent analysis determined that TCRs grouped into clusters in the first cohort also showed a tendency toward co-occurrence across the 120 or so validation repertoires, and approximately 93% of cluster scores exceeded 0. Cytomegalovirus status was reported to be diagnosed by the classifier with high specificity and sensitivity in both the original and validation cohorts. All 120 or so repertoires were used to score co-occurrence in the validation cohort in a later analysis, because that analysis had no HLA typing for the cohort. Across donors, most TCR sequences were observed very rarely, whereas some public TCRs were present in many individuals. According to the authors, the approach could potentially be generalized to other disease states and immunological phenotypes.

Remarks on this clone: The specificity of this receptor is unknown. No base quality information exists; no much larger clone differs at one position.

The donors were included in the validation cohort of over a hundred subjects, a group kept apart from the roughly 670-subject first cohort. The CDR3 contains 14 residues, cysteine and phenylalanine counted. The DNA shown is the 42-base CDR3, in frame from base 1. Based on the germline V gene, the CDR1 and CDR2 sequences are MNHNS and SASEGT. V was cut back by 6 bases and J by 6 bases, leaving a gap of 16 bases between them. Sequencing input: PBMCs. The chain links TRBV6-1 with TRBJ2-3; the D region possibly corresponds to TRBD2 (6 bases align). The sequence derives from a woman aged 25 to 39 in good health and CMV-seropositive. For the CDR3, the sequence is CASRRDFDGDTQYF. The nucleotide sequence reads as follows: TGTGCCAGCAGAAGGGACTTCGACGGGGATACGCAGTATTTT.